The 25 T cell receptor beta chains reported below all come from one sample, sequenced in a study of blood T cell repertoires in COVID-19. The protocol was immunoSEQ multiplex PCR, while the TCRdb copy is restricted to in-frame clones and leaves out a portion. This sample yields over 30,000 clones, of which approximately 86% are seen a single time; around 5% belongs to the top ten. The sequencing input was peripheral blood. The receptors derive from a woman aged 70-85 years with active COVID-19.

The chain is built from TRBV7-6 and TRBJ2-1, with 7 bases that match TRBD1. Germline CDR1 reads SGHVS; CDR2 reads FNYEAQ. V trimming: 5 bases; J trimming: 3 bases; junction bases outside the gene matches: 13. CDR3 length: 17 residues. The CDR3 DNA reads as TGTGCCAGCAGCAACGACCTAGGGGGACAGTTCTACAATGAGCAGTTCTTC. It codes for CASSNDLGGQFYNEQFF.

This clone was observed a single time. This chain connects TRBV19 to TRBJ1-1; D may be TRBD1 (5 bases). This CDR3 is 13 amino acids long. The V gene lost 7 bases and the J gene lost 1 base, with 10 bases spanning the gap. CDR1 and CDR2 from the germline V gene are LNHDA and SQIVND (reference sequence). Here the CDR3 reads CASNPGKNTEAFF. Written as DNA, the CDR3 is TGTGCCAGTAATCCAGGGAAGAACACTGAAGCTTTCTTT.

The chain combines TRBV12-3 or TRBV12-4 with TRBJ2-1; 9 bases are shared with TRBD2. J lost 8 bases, V lost 2 bases, and 1 base had no gene match. This CDR3 region has 13 residues. The CDR3 coding sequence is TGTGCCAGCAGTTTATCTAGCGGGGATGAGCAGTTCTTC. Its protein product is CASSLSSGDEQFF.

This sequence joins TRBV3-1 (or the pseudogene TRBV3-2) and TRBJ2-1; TRBD2 matches at 13 bases. The germline V gene encodes CDR1 LGHDT and CDR2 YNNKEL (reference sequence). The CDR3 extends over 15 amino acids. V trimming: 4 bases; J trimming: 5 bases; junction bases outside the gene matches: 2. The DNA for the CDR3 is TGTGCCAGCAGCCCTACTAGCGGGGGGGACAATGAGCAGTTCTTC. This sequence encodes CASSPTSGGDNEQFF.

This clone was seen just once. The V gene is TRBV7-2, the J gene TRBJ2-3; 11 bases line up with TRBD2. J was trimmed by 4 bases and V by 4 bases; bases with no gene match: 10. Germline V gives CDR1 SGHTA, CDR2 FQGNSA. There are 17 residues in the CDR3. The CDR3 nucleotides read TGTGCCAGCAGCTGGGGTAGTCTAGCGGGGGGCTCAGATACGCAGTATTTT. Protein: CASSWGSLAGGSDTQYF.

Comment on this clone: Given a much more abundant clone one base away, this may be a read error. The genes are TRBV6-5 and TRBJ2-1; 8 nucleotides line up with TRBD2. This CDR3 spans 15 amino acids. Germline CDR1 MNHEY, CDR2 SVGAGI. The CDR3 DNA follows: TGTGCCGGCAGTCGAAGCGGGGGTTCCTACAATGAGCAGTTCTTC. Encoded protein: CAGSRSGGSYNEQFF.

The sample holds one count of this clone. This rearrangement joins TRBV5-4 to TRBJ2-3; 9 positions match TRBD1. The CDR3 extends over 15 amino acids. Germline V gene data show CDR1 as SGHNT and CDR2 as YYREEE (reference sequence). Trimming took 3 bases from V and 3 from J; bases not matched to a gene: 5. The CDR3 DNA reads TGTGCCAGCAGCTCCGGGACAGGGCGGACAGATACGCAGTATTTT. It codes for CASSSGTGRTDTQYF.

The CDR3 nucleotides are TGTGCCAGCAGCAACCTCGGCAAGGAGGCGGGCCCTGGTAGACAGTACTTC. This encodes CASSNLGKEAGPGRQYF. The chain is built from TRBV7-2 and TRBJ2-5; D is perhaps TRBD2 (5 bases). The CDR3 is 17 residues long. Deletions cut 5 bases from V and 11 bases from J, with 30 bases between. Germline CDR1 and CDR2: SGHTA and FQGNSA. Using reference TRBV7-2 and TRBJ2-5 for the parts outside the CDR3, the full variable domain is GAGVSQSPSNKVTEKGKDVELRCDPISGHTALYWYRQSLGQGLEFLIYFQGNSAPDKSGLPSDRFSAERTGGSVSTLTIQRTQQEDSAVYLCASSNLGKEAGPGRQYFGPGTRLLVL.

The chain combines TRBV20-1 with TRBJ2-7, with a tentative D call TRBD1 (6 bases). There are 13 residues in the CDR3. V shed 3 bases and J shed 4 bases, with 13 bases lying between them. CDR1 and CDR2 (germline): DFQATT, SNEGSKA (reference sequence). CDR3: CSASRAGEYEQYF. The CDR3 DNA reads TGCAGTGCTAGTAGGGCAGGGGAATACGAGCAGTACTTC.

The CDR3 spells CATSDFSPTSGSEQFF. In nucleotides, the CDR3 is TGTGCCACCAGTGATTTTAGCCCGACTAGCGGGTCCGAGCAGTTCTTC. The J gene is TRBJ2-1, the V gene TRBV24-1, with 10 bases matching TRBD2. The CDR3 contains 16 residues. Germline CDR1 and CDR2: KGHDR and SFDVKD. Trimming at V came to 1 base and at J to 10 bases, leaving 9 bases not matched to a gene.

The rearrangement uses TRBV28 and TRBJ1-5, with D perhaps matching TRBD1 (5 bases). The CDR3 has 14 amino acids. The V end lost 7 bases, the J end lost 2 bases, and 12 bases lay between the germline ends. Germline V gives CDR1 MDHEN, CDR2 SYDVKM. CDR3 amino acids: CASIRETGNQPQHF. The CDR3 DNA reads as TGTGCCAGCATCAGGGAAACGGGCAATCAGCCCCAGCATTTT.

The chain uses TRBV6-2 or TRBV6-3 and TRBJ1-1; tentatively, D is TRBD1 (5 bases). V was trimmed by 0 bases and J by 0 bases, leaving 20 bases between them. Germline CDR1 MNHEY, CDR2 SVGEGT. This CDR3 has 19 amino acids. The CDR3 DNA reads as TGTGCCAGCAGTTACTCGACGGGCCTGACAGCTGAAATGAACACTGAAGCTTTCTTT. Translation: CASSYSTGLTAEMNTEAFF.

This chain links TRBV2 with TRBJ2-3; D remains unclear. The CDR3 has 13 amino acids. V lost 4 bases, J lost 2 bases, and 7 bases lay in between. Germline CDR1 reads SNHLY; CDR2 reads FYNNEI. CDR3 loop: CASSGQITDTQYF. In nucleotides, the CDR3 is TGTGCCAGCAGTGGGCAGATCACAGATACGCAGTATTTT.

The chain links TRBV24-1 to TRBJ1-2, with D tentatively TRBD1 (5 bases). V dropped 5 bases and J dropped 8 bases, with 14 bases sitting between them. The CDR3 has 13 amino acids. CDR1 and CDR2 from the germline V gene are KGHDR and SFDVKD. CDR3 sequence reads: CATSGGAAIGYTF. In DNA form, the CDR3 reads TGTGCCACCAGTGGTGGGGCGGCCATCGGCTACACCTTC.

J is TRBJ2-7 and V is TRBV3-1 (or the pseudogene TRBV3-2); no reliable D call. Germline V gene lookup returns CDR1 LGHDT and CDR2 YNNKEL (reference sequence). This CDR3 region has 15 residues. The V end lost 0 bases, the J end lost 1 base, and 10 bases lay between the germline ends. The DNA for the CDR3 is TGTGCCAGCAGCCAAGATGCAGAGGCTTCCTACGAGCAGTACTTC. Translation gives CASSQDAEASYEQYF.

The chain has TRBV3-1 (or the pseudogene TRBV3-2) and TRBJ1-1; the D gene is possibly TRBD1 (6 bases). The CDR3 runs to 14 residues. Trimming removed 3 bases at V and 4 bases at J, with 12 bases between. Per the germline V gene, CDR1 is LGHDT and CDR2 is YNNKEL (reference sequence). CDR3 residues: CASSHLTGATEAFF. The CDR3 bases are TGTGCCAGCAGCCACCTGACAGGAGCCACTGAAGCTTTCTTT.

The chain links TRBV7-9 to TRBJ2-5; 8 bases map to TRBD1. Germline V gene sequence: CDR1 SEHNR, CDR2 FQNEAQ (reference sequence). The CDR3 consists of 13 residues. Trimming at V came to 5 bases and at J to 3 bases, leaving 2 bases not matched to a gene. CDR3 amino acids: CASSVDREETQYF. CDR3 bases: TGTGCCAGCAGCGTGGACAGGGAAGAGACCCAGTACTTC.

The rearrangement links TRBV11-2 to TRBJ2-5; 7 nucleotides align to TRBD2. Germline loops: CDR1 SGHAT, CDR2 FQNNGV. Unmatched junction bases numbered 3, after V lost 0 bases and J lost 2 bases. The length of the CDR3 is 15 residues. The CDR3 sequence: CASSLDWTSQETQYF. In nucleotides, the CDR3 is TGTGCCAGCAGCTTAGATTGGACTAGTCAAGAGACCCAGTACTTC. Supplemented by reference TRBV11-2 and TRBJ2-5, the full variable domain reads EAGVAQSPRYKIIEKRQSVAFWCNPISGHATLYWYQQILGQGPKLLIQFQNNGVVDDSQLPKDRFSAERLKGVDSTLKIQPAKLEDSAVYLCASSLDWTSQETQYFGPGTRLLVL.

The chain combines TRBV12-5 with TRBJ2-3, with 9 bases identical to TRBD2. The CDR3 totals 16 residues. The V segment lost 5 bases and the J segment 2 bases; nucleotides outside the gene matches: 8. Germline-derived CDR1 and CDR2 are LGHNT and FRNRAP. CDR3 nucleotide sequence: TGTGCTAGTGGTCCCGGGGCGGGGGGGCCCACAGATACGCAGTATTTT. Encoded protein: CASGPGAGGPTDTQYF.

This clone came up once. CDR3 amino acids: CASSLVEGVAFF. The CDR3, as DNA: TGTGCCAGCAGCTTAGTGGAGGGAGTAGCTTTCTTT. The chain joins TRBV11-2 to TRBJ1-1; D unresolved. The V gene's germline CDR1 is SGHAT and CDR2 FQNNGV. The CDR3 length is 12 residues. V shed 1 base and J shed 10 bases, with 10 bases lying between them.

The chain carries TRBV5-6 and TRBJ1-2; 7 nucleotides agree with TRBD1. Germline V gene lookup returns CDR1 SGHDT and CDR2 YYEEEE. V dropped 0 bases and J dropped 7; count of bases not matched to a gene: 6. CDR3 size: 14 residues. CDR3 in DNA: TGTGCCAGCAGCTTGGCGCAGGGGGTGGGTGGCTACACCTTC. This translates into CASSLAQGVGGYTF.

This rearrangement joins TRBV7-8 to TRBJ1-4; unclear D gene. V shed 5 bases and J shed 0 bases, with 10 bases lying between them. The CDR3 runs 15 residues. CDR1 and CDR2 from the germline V gene are SGHVS and FQNEAQ. Written as DNA, the CDR3 is TGTGCCAGCAGCCTCACAGCCGCAACTAATGAAAAACTGTTTTTT. Protein product: CASSLTAATNEKLFF.

The CDR3 bases are TGCGCCAGCAGCTTGGGGGCTAGCAGGTACAATGAGCAGTTCTTC. Residues: CASSLGASRYNEQFF. This sequence joins TRBV5-1 and TRBJ2-1; D might be TRBD2 (5 bases). Germline V gene sequence: CDR1 SGHRS, CDR2 YFSETQ. The length of the CDR3 is 15 residues. V lost 0 bases to trimming and J lost 4 bases, with 11 bases between them. The variable domain in full, with the rest retrieved from reference TRBV5-1 and TRBJ2-1, is KAGVTQTPRYLIKTRGQQVTLSCSPISGHRSVSWYQQTPGQGLQFLFEYFSETQRNKGNFPGRFSGRQFSNSRSEMNVSTLELGDSALYLCASSLGASRYNEQFFGPGTRLTVL.

This rearrangement joins TRBV12-3 or TRBV12-4 to TRBJ1-1; D is unresolved. Between the trimmed V and J ends, which lost 5 bases and 2 bases, there was a span of 9 bases. The CDR3 covers 13 residues. The CDR3 DNA reads as TGTGCCAGCAGTCCGGGGATCAACACTGAAGCTTTCTTT. It specifies CASSPGINTEAFF.

The V gene is TRBV18, the J gene TRBJ1-2; D remains ambiguous. Germline CDR1 KGHSH, CDR2 LQKENI. This CDR3 region has 13 residues. V gave up 3 bases and J gave up 5 bases, with 10 bases separating them. The CDR3 bases are TGTGCCAGCTCACCGACGGAGGAATATGGCTACACCTTC. It encodes CASSPTEEYGYTF.